Below are 14 T cell receptor beta chains sequenced from a single sample in a study of blood T cells in healthy people across ages. Then a second PCR, running roughly 7 to 12 cycles, was carried out with a sample-barcoded 5' primer and a J-beta primer mix. MiXCR was run by TCRdb on the 5' RACE reads, yielding one entry per CDR3 protein. The data contain 750,000 to 1,000,000 distinct CDR3 sequences, approximately 32% of them singletons. The same data also contributed to another study, on T cells of mothers and their children.

Sequenced: blood. The receptors stem from a middle-aged woman in good health.

The V and J genes are TRBV18 and TRBJ2-4; D is possibly TRBD1 (6 bases). The germline V gene encodes CDR1 KGHSH and CDR2 LQKENI. This CDR3 spans 18 amino acids. The germline V and J ends were trimmed by 3 bases and 2 bases, with 20 bases remaining between them. As DNA, the CDR3 is TGTGCCAGCTCACCTTATCGATGGGCTCAGGGGTCCAAAAACATTCAGTACTTC. This translates into CASSPYRWAQGSKNIQYF. The full variable domain, rest sourced from reference TRBV18 and TRBJ2-4, is NAGVMQNPRHLVRRRGQEARLRCSPMKGHSHVYWYRQLPEEGLKFMVYLQKENIIDESGMPKERFSAEFPKEGPSILRIQQVVRGDSAAYFCASSPYRWAQGSKNIQYFGAGTRLSVL.

This chain joins TRBV7-8 and TRBJ1-1, with a weak D call TRBD1 (5 bases). Germline assignment: CDR1 SGHVS and CDR2 FQNEAQ. V was pared by 5 bases and J by 1 base, with 11 bases between. This CDR3 has 14 amino acids. Here the CDR3 DNA reads TGTGCCAGCAGCCCCCCCGACAGGAACACTGAAGCTTTCTTT. Encoded protein: CASSPPDRNTEAFF.

Worth noting for this clonotype: One base away lies a much larger clone, so this may be a sequencing read error. This chain joins TRBV7-9 and TRBJ2-7; no clear D. The length of the CDR3 is 14 residues. The germline V gene encodes CDR1 SEHNR and CDR2 FQNEAQ (reference sequence). The CDR3 loop reads CANSPDAYSYEQYF. The CDR3, as DNA: TGTGCCAACAGCCCGGACGCCTACTCCTACGAGCAGTACTTC.

This sequence joins TRBV3-1 and TRBJ2-2; D assignment may be TRBD1 or TRBD2 (5 bases each). The CDR3 sequence is 13 residues long. Trimming removed 1 base from V and 7 bases from J, with 7 bases in between. Germline V gene sequence: CDR1 LGHDT, CDR2 YNNKEL (reference sequence). The DNA of the CDR3 is TGTGCCAGCAGCCAAGGGGGGTTCGGGGAGCTGTTTTTT. It is translated as CASSQGGFGELFF.

The sample holds many counts of this clonotype. The rearrangement links TRBV28 to TRBJ2-3; the D is unclear. Per the germline V gene, CDR1 is MDHEN and CDR2 is SYDVKM. This CDR3 region has 16 residues. The germline V and J ends were trimmed by 4 bases and 5 bases, with 19 bases remaining between them. Here the CDR3 reads CASSSPGSSVRDTQYF. The DNA of the CDR3 is TGTGCCAGCAGTTCCCCTGGTAGCTCGGTGAGAGATACGCAGTATTTT. The full variable domain, with the rest looked up from reference TRBV28 and TRBJ2-3, is DVKVTQSSRYLVKRTGEKVFLECVQDMDHENMFWYRQDPGLGLRLIYFSYDVKMKEKGDIPEGYSVSREKKERFSLILESASTNQTSMYLCASSSPGSSVRDTQYFGPGTRLTVL.

The rearrangement joins TRBV11-1 to TRBJ1-6, with D perhaps matching TRBD1 (5 bases). Trimming took 5 bases from V and 11 from J, leaving 13 bases between them. Germline values: CDR1 SGHAT, CDR2 FQDESV (reference sequence). This CDR3 region has 13 residues. Here the CDR3 reads CASSTGLRTPLHF. The CDR3 bases are TGTGCCAGCAGCACGGGACTCAGAACACCCCTCCACTTT.

A remark on this clonotype: The junction differs from germline at one of its ends, possibly a read error. This chain's CDR3 is CAGSLGGGSYEQYF. The CDR3 bases are TGTGCCGGCAGTTTAGGAGGGGGTTCCTACGAGCAGTACTTC. The chain has TRBV12-3 or TRBV12-4 and TRBJ2-7; D possibly matches TRBD1 or TRBD2 (6 bases each). The CDR3 has 14 residues.

This clonotype was seen a few times. The CDR3 coding sequence is TGCGCCAGCAGCTTTTTAGGGGACTCACCCAGACCCGGGGAGCTGTTTTTT. Translated: CASSFLGDSPRPGELFF. The chain couples TRBV5-1 to TRBJ2-2; D is possibly TRBD2 (6 bases). The CDR3 has 17 amino acids. Trimming stripped 2 bases from V and 6 bases from J, with 20 bases between. The germline V gene encodes CDR1 SGHRS and CDR2 YFSETQ.

The rearrangement links TRBV4-3 to TRBJ1-5, with no clear D. Per germline, CDR1 LGHNA and CDR2 YSLEER. V shed 0 bases and J shed 3 bases, with 3 bases lying between them. The CDR3 loop spans 13 amino acids. CDR3 loop: CASSQEFNQPQHF. In DNA, the CDR3 is TGCGCCAGCAGCCAAGAATTCAATCAGCCCCAGCATTTT.

The chain uses TRBV30 and TRBJ2-7; D is unresolved. There are 13 residues in the CDR3. Germline V gene data show CDR1 as GTSNPN and CDR2 as SVGIG (reference sequence). Deletions cut 0 bases from V and 0 bases from J, with 6 bases between. The CDR3 DNA reads as TGTGCCTGGAGTGTTGACATCTCCTACGAGCAGTACTTC. This encodes CAWSVDISYEQYF.

In its sample, this clonotype was seen many times. The rearrangement links TRBV2 to TRBJ2-5, with 11 bases matching TRBD2. The CDR3 runs to 16 residues. The V and J ends lost 6 bases and 4 bases, in that order; junction bases with no gene match: 10. The V gene's germline CDR1 is SNHLY and CDR2 FYNNEI. The CDR3 loop reads CASRRLAGPPGETQYF. The CDR3 DNA is TGTGCCAGCAGACGACTAGCGGGGCCGCCGGGAGAGACCCAGTACTTC.

Points on this clonotype: This may be a read error, as it is one base from a much larger clone. This chain links TRBV29-1 with TRBJ2-7; D tentatively reads TRBD1 or TRBD2 (5 bases each). From germline, CDR1 is SQVTM and CDR2 ANQGSEA. CDR3 length: 13 residues. Here the CDR3 DNA reads TGCAGCGCCGGGACCGGGACCTACTACCAGCAGTACTTC. Amino acid sequence: CSAGTGTYYQQYF.

The V and J genes are TRBV4-3 and TRBJ2-3; the D is unclear. Germline V gene data show CDR1 as LGHNA and CDR2 as YSLEER. The CDR3 is 15 amino acids. The ends were cut back, 0 bases at V and 5 bases at J, with 12 bases in the middle. The CDR3 reads CASSQDDLVGDTQYF. For the CDR3, the DNA is TGCGCCAGCAGCCAAGATGACCTAGTGGGAGATACGCAGTATTTT.

This clonotype was observed a handful of times. The chain recombines TRBV11-3 with TRBJ2-2; no clear D gene. The CDR3 covers 12 residues. V gave up 3 bases and J gave up 7 bases, with 6 bases separating them. CDR1 is SGHNT and CDR2 is YENEEA in the germline V gene. For the CDR3, the DNA is TGTGCCAGCAGCTTTTCGAACGGGGAGCTGTTTTTT. Its protein product is CASSFSNGELFF.